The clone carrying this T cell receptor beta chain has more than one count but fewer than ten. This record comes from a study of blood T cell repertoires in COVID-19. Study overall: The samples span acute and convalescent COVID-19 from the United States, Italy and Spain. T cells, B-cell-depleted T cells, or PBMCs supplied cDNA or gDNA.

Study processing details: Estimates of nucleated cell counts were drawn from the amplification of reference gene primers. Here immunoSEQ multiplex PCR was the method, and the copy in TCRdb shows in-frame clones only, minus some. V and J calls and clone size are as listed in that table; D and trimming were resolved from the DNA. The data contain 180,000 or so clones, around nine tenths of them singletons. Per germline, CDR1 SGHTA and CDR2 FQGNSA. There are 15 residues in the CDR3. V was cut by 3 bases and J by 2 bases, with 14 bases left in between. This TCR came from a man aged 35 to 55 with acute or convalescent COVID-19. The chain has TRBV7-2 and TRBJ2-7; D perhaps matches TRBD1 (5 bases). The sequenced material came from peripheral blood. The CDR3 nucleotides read TGTGCCAGCAGCTTGCAGGTAGGCAGGGCCTACGAGCAGTACTTC. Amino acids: CASSLQVGRAYEQYF.